Listed below are T cell receptor beta chains from one sample, sequenced in a study of blood T cell repertoires in COVID-19. Method: immunoSEQ multiplex PCR; TCRdb's copy keeps in-frame clones and lacks some. Of some 330,000 clones detected, 85% to 90% appear once; the ten largest clones hold 3% to 4%. The sample taken for sequencing was peripheral blood. These receptor sequences come from a woman aged 45 to 65 with active or convalescent COVID-19. CDR3s include the opening cysteine and the closing phenylalanine or tryptophan. The D gene is left open where the match is weak. A row's size may be missing; if present it is once, few, many or a size class.

>TRBJ1-1|TRBD1|TRBV5-6|.
TGTGCCAGCGACAGGGGAGCGAACACTGAAGCTTTCTTT
CASDRGANTEAFF
>TRBJ1-1|.|TRBV4-2|.
TGTGCCAGCAGCCAAGATCTCCGGACTGAAGCTTTCTTT
CASSQDLRTEAFF
>TRBJ2-2|.|TRBV29-1|.
TGCAGCGTCTTACTGATCGCGAACACCGGGGAGCTGTTTTTT
CSVLLIANTGELFF
>TRBJ1-5|.|TRBV7-2|.
TGTGCCAGCAGCTTACAGGGTGATCAGCCCCAGCATTTT
CASSLQGDQPQHF
>TRBJ2-5|.|TRBV6-5|.
TGTGCCAGCAGTTACTCACTCAACCAAGAGACCCAGTACTTC
CASSYSLNQETQYF
>TRBJ2-1|TRBD1|TRBV5-1|once
TGCGCCAGCACCCAGATGGGACAGGGGGCCACTGAGCAGTTCTTC
CASTQMGQGATEQFF
>TRBJ1-1|TRBD1|TRBV28|.
TGTGCCAGCAGTCAGGTTGACAGGGGGCCCACTGAAGCTTTCTTT
CASSQVDRGPTEAFF
>TRBJ2-7|.|TRBV3-1/TRBV3-2|few
TGTGCCAGCAGCCCCTCGGGGAGATCCTACGAGCAGTACTTC
CASSPSGRSYEQYF
>TRBJ1-1|.|TRBV7-3|.
TGTGCCAGCAGCCCCCACCGAGAAACTGAAGCTTTCTTT
CASSPHRETEAFF
>TRBJ1-4|TRBD1|TRBV18|.
TGTGCCAGCTCACCAATGGGGACAGGGGTCGAAAAACTGTTTTTT
CASSPMGTGVEKLFF
>TRBJ1-1|TRBD1|TRBV27|.
TGTGCCAGCAGTGCTTCCCCTGGGACAGCGATGAACACTGAAGCTTTCTTT
CASSASPGTAMNTEAFF
>TRBJ2-6|TRBD1|TRBV27|.
TGTGCCAGCAGTTTACAGGGGGCAACCTCTGGGGCCAACGTCCTGACTTTC
CASSLQGATSGANVLTF
>TRBJ1-6|.|TRBV6-1|.
TGTGCCAGCAGTGAAGCTTGGGGCGCACACAGCTCCTATAATTCACCCCTCCACTTT
CASSEAWGAHSSYNSPLHF
>TRBJ2-4|TRBD2|TRBV6-6|.
TGTGCCAGCAGTTACGGGACTAGCGGATGGGACATTCAGTACTTC
CASSYGTSGWDIQYF
>TRBJ2-3|TRBD2|TRBV19|few
TGTGCCAGTAGTATCAGTAGCGGGAGCACAGATACGCAGTATTTT
CASSISSGSTDTQYF
>TRBJ1-2|.|TRBV24-1|.
TGTGCCACCAGTGAGGACAGTTTCTATGGCTACACCTTC
CATSEDSFYGYTF
>TRBJ1-2|.|TRBV9|.
TGTGCCAGCAGCGCAGGGAACAGGGTCCCTAACTATGGCTACACCTTC
CASSAGNRVPNYGYTF
>TRBJ2-2|TRBD1|TRBV6-6|.
TGTGCCAGCACACAGGGGACCGGGGAGCTGTTTTTT
CASTQGTGELFF
>TRBJ2-7|.|TRBV7-2|.
TGTGCCAGCAAAAGCGGGTCCTACGAGCAGTACTTC
CASKSGSYEQYF
>TRBJ1-5|TRBD1|TRBV4-1|.
TGCGCCAGCAGCGAGGGGGCGATTTCCAATCAGCCCCAGCATTTT
CASSEGAISNQPQHF
>TRBJ2-2|.|TRBV6-6|few
TGTGCCAGCAGAGATGGGCAGGTCAACACCGGGGAGCTGTTTTTT
CASRDGQVNTGELFF
>TRBJ2-2|TRBD1|TRBV19|.
TGTGCCACTACAGGGGGACGCGGTCCCGGGGAGCTGTTTTTT
CATTGGRGPGELFF
>TRBJ1-5|.|TRBV28|few
TGTGCCAGCAGTTTTGGGCCGTCCAATCAGCCCCAGCATTTT
CASSFGPSNQPQHF
>TRBJ1-2|TRBD1|TRBV5-1|few
TGCGCCACCTCATCGGACAGGGATGGCTACACCTTC
CATSSDRDGYTF
>TRBJ1-5|TRBD1|TRBV19|.
TGTGCCAGTAGTTCCCCGGACAGGGGAAAGGGGAGTCAGCCCCAGCATTTT
CASSSPDRGKGSQPQHF
>TRBJ2-6|.|TRBV7-9|.
TGTGCCAGCAGACCCCCCCCGGGGGCTGGGGCCAACGTCCTGACTTTC
CASRPPPGAGANVLTF
>TRBJ2-6|.|TRBV18|.
TGTGCCAGCTCACGGGCTTGGACGGGAGTTTCTGGGGCCAACGTCCTGACTTTC
CASSRAWTGVSGANVLTF
>TRBJ2-1|TRBD2|TRBV18|.
TGTGCCAGCTCACCAAGGCCTAGCGGGAGGGCCGTTTCCTACAATGAGCAGTTCTTC
CASSPRPSGRAVSYNEQFF
>TRBJ2-4|.|TRBV28|.
TGTGCCAGCAGTTTATGGGGAGGGGGGGAAGCCAAAAACATTCAGTACTTC
CASSLWGGGEAKNIQYF
>TRBJ1-2|.|TRBV5-4|.
TGTGCCAGCAGCTTCAACAGAGCTAACTATGGCTACACCTTC
CASSFNRANYGYTF
>TRBJ1-2|.|TRBV7-9|.
TGTGCCAGCAGCGCCGCCGGACAGCGCTATGGCTACACCTTC
CASSAAGQRYGYTF
>TRBJ1-2|.|TRBV7-9|.
TGTGCCAGCAGCTTAGTACCTCTGGACAGATTCTATGGCTACACCTTC
CASSLVPLDRFYGYTF
>TRBJ2-2|TRBD1|TRBV6-5|.
TGTGCCAGCTTAGGGACAGGGTACGTCGGGGAGCTGTTTTTT
CASLGTGYVGELFF
>TRBJ2-1|.|TRBV9|.
TGTGCCAGCAGCGGCTCCGGGGGATACAATGAGCAGTTCTTC
CASSGSGGYNEQFF
>TRBJ1-3|.|TRBV28|.
TGTGCCAGCAGTTCCCCCCGACTGCCTGGAAACACCATATATTTT
CASSSPRLPGNTIYF
>TRBJ2-1|TRBD2|TRBV24-1|.
TGTGCCACCAGTGACCCCGGGAGGGGCGATGAGCAGTTCTTC
CATSDPGRGDEQFF
>TRBJ2-1|TRBD1|TRBV7-3|.
TGTGCCAGCAGTGTCTTGGCCGGGACAGACTACAATGAGCAGTTCTTC
CASSVLAGTDYNEQFF
>TRBJ1-2|.|TRBV2|.
TGTGCCAGCAGTGAAATTCTACTCCCGGGATATGGCTACACCTTC
CASSEILLPGYGYTF
>TRBJ1-6|TRBD1|TRBV28|few
TGTGCCAGCAGTAGACCGGGACAGGGGCACTCACCCCTCCACTTT
CASSRPGQGHSPLHF
>TRBJ1-6|.|TRBV11-2|.
TGTGCCAGCAGCTTAGAGGGCAGAACCTCCTATAATTCACCCCTCCACTTT
CASSLEGRTSYNSPLHF
>TRBJ2-7|TRBD1|TRBV4-2|once
TGTGCCAGCAGCTTTTCCGGGACAGGGGAATTCTACGAGCAGTACTTC
CASSFSGTGEFYEQYF
>TRBJ2-1|.|TRBV2|.
TGTGCCAGCAGTGAAGCCGGGGGTTCCTACAATGAGCAGTTCTTC
CASSEAGGSYNEQFF
>TRBJ1-1|.|TRBV28|.
TGTGCCAGCAGTTTAAGTCGGGCAGGGTTAAGGAGCACTGAAGCTTTCTTT
CASSLSRAGLRSTEAFF
>TRBJ2-5|.|TRBV7-2|.
TGTGCCAGCAGCCCCGGGCAAGAGACCCAGTACTTC
CASSPGQETQYF
>TRBJ1-1|.|TRBV7-2|.
TGTGCCAGCAGGCACCGACAGGACGAAGACACTGAAGCTTTCTTT
CASRHRQDEDTEAFF
>TRBJ2-1|.|TRBV6-2/TRBV6-3|.
TGTGCCAGCAGTTACGGAAGAACTAGAACGGGCTCCTACAATGAGCAGTTCTTC
CASSYGRTRTGSYNEQFF
>TRBJ1-2|.|TRBV19|.
TGTGCCAGTAGTATGGATCTTGGCGGCTACTATGGCTACACCTTC
CASSMDLGGYYGYTF
>TRBJ1-2|.|TRBV2|.
TGTGCCAGCAGTCCAGGGAAGAACTATGGCTACACCTTC
CASSPGKNYGYTF
>TRBJ2-5|.|TRBV11-2|.
TGTGCCAGCAGCTTTGGCAGGGGAGGGGAGACCCAGTACTTC
CASSFGRGGETQYF
>TRBJ2-5|.|TRBV5-8|.
TGTGCCAGCAGCTCCCCCGCAGGGAACCAAGAGACCCAGTACTTC
CASSSPAGNQETQYF
>TRBJ1-2|TRBD1|TRBV30|.
TGTGCCTGCCCATCCAGGGGGAAAACTTATGGCTACACCTTC
CACPSRGKTYGYTF
>TRBJ1-5|.|TRBV19|.
TGTGCCAGTAGTATCCCAGGGAGGACCGAGCCCCAGCATTTT
CASSIPGRTEPQHF
>TRBJ1-1|.|TRBV27|once
TGTGCCAGCAGTTTAAATTCCGTACCGGGACATCGGGGGGGTAACACTGAAGCTTTCTTT
CASSLNSVPGHRGGNTEAFF